The present T cell receptor beta chain was sequenced within a study of blood T cell repertoires in COVID-19. For the study at large: Acute and convalescent COVID-19 specimens originated in the United States, Italy and Spain. Nucleic acid was either cDNA or gDNA, and it came from T cells, B-cell-depleted T cells, or PBMCs.

Per the original data handling: Nucleated cell counts were estimated from reference gene primer amplification. The repertoire was sequenced with immunoSEQ multiplex PCR; TCRdb's copy has only in-frame clones and lacks some. The V and J calls and clone size were taken over from that table, and D and trimming were inferred from the DNA. Of 200,000 or so clones detected, 80% to 90% appear once; the ten largest clones hold over 3%. Germline CDR1 and CDR2: LNHDA and SQIVND (reference sequence). The CDR3 has 13 amino acids. The V segment lost 8 bases and the J segment 2 bases; nucleotides outside the gene matches: 4.

The sequence was collected from a woman between 35 and 50 years old with acute COVID-19. The sample consisted of PBMCs or T cells enriched from blood (not recorded which). The chain joins TRBV19 to TRBJ2-5, with TRBD2 matching over 8 bases. The CDR3 DNA sequence: TGTGCCAGTCATACTAGCGGTCAAGAGACCCAGTACTTC. Translating gives CASHTSGQETQYF.